The 5 T cell receptor beta chains presented below share a single source sample, sequenced in a study of cytomegalovirus exposure and HLA in healthy donors. Using immunoSEQ multiplex PCR, the repertoire was profiled, and TCRdb retains in-frame clones only, with some absent. Among some 73,000 clones listed, about 90% were seen once. The sequencing sample was made of PBMCs. Receptors originate from a woman aged 18-29 years in good health and CMV-seropositive.

The chain links TRBV4-1 to TRBJ2-1; 11 bases align to TRBD2. The CDR3 spans 16 residues. In germline, CDR1 is MGHRA, CDR2 YSYEKL. V lost 3 bases and J lost 3; bases outside the gene matches: 4. The DNA for the CDR3 is TGCGCCAGCAGCCAGGGAACTAGCGGGAGCTACAATGAGCAGTTCTTC. This codes for CASSQGTSGSYNEQFF.

The chain has TRBV27 and TRBJ2-1, with D perhaps matching TRBD2 (6 bases). V was cut by 2 bases and J by 4 bases, with 12 bases left in between. The germline V gene encodes CDR1 MNHEY and CDR2 SMNVEV (reference sequence). This CDR3 is built from 15 residues. The CDR3: CASSLSNSGYNEQFF. The CDR3 DNA is TGTGCCAGCAGTTTAAGCAATAGCGGATACAATGAGCAGTTCTTC.

The chain has TRBV18 and TRBJ2-3, with D unresolved. V was pared by 2 bases and J by 4 bases, with 7 bases between. CDR1 is KGHSH, CDR2 LQKENI, per germline. The CDR3 contains 13 residues. The CDR3 reads CASSPGPADTQYF. The CDR3, as DNA: TGTGCCAGCTCACCAGGGCCCGCAGATACGCAGTATTTT.

On this clone: The sample holds other DNA sequences that translate to the same CDR3. The gene calls are TRBV15 and TRBJ2-5, with 11 bases lining up with TRBD2. CDR3 size: 15 residues. J was trimmed by 4 bases and V by 0 bases; bases with no gene match: 1. Germline-derived CDR1 and CDR2 are LNHNV and YYDKDF (reference sequence). CDR3 in DNA: TGTGCCACCAGCAGAGATAGCGGGGGGGCAGAGACCCAGTACTTC. It encodes CATSRDSGGAETQYF.

The chain has TRBV5-6 and TRBJ2-3; 10 bases align to TRBD1. From germline, CDR1 is SGHDT and CDR2 YYEEEE. The CDR3 loop spans 17 amino acids. The V segment lost 3 bases and the J segment 0 bases; nucleotides outside the gene matches: 7. CDR3 residues: CASSSEGTGVSTDTQYF. CDR3 nucleotides: TGTGCCAGCAGCTCAGAAGGGACAGGGGTTAGCACAGATACGCAGTATTTT.